This T cell receptor beta chain was observed in a study of shared clonotypes between healthy human individuals. Study outcomes and limitations: Sampling was confined to blood; repertoires within tissues likely differ. Among a few donors, approximately 5% of naive CD4 clonotypes were found in common.

Germline V gene lookup returns CDR1 SGHVS and CDR2 FNYEAQ. This CDR3 is 12 amino acids long. The germline V and J ends were trimmed by 6 bases and 0 bases, with 4 bases remaining between them. CD45RA-negative memory and CD45RA+ naive subsets were split from the CD4+ cells. Sorted subsets were amplified in replicate PCRs using approximately 0.2 ug DNA, roughly 30,000 T cell genomes. This table comes from immunoSEQ multiplex PCR, and its TCRdb copy is limited to in-frame clones, with some not included. This table holds around 2.1 million clones, nearly 97% found once. A note on this clone: The target antigen is unknown. Other DNA sequences in the same sample also yield this CDR3.

The chain couples TRBV7-6 to TRBJ2-3; no clear D gene. The sample taken for sequencing was naive CD4+ T cells sorted from blood. Described subset: CD45RA+ positively selected. The clonotype comes from a man aged 18 to 29 in good health. In nucleotides, the CDR3 is TGTGCCAGCAGTTATAGCACAGATACGCAGTATTTT. Translation gives CASSYSTDTQYF.